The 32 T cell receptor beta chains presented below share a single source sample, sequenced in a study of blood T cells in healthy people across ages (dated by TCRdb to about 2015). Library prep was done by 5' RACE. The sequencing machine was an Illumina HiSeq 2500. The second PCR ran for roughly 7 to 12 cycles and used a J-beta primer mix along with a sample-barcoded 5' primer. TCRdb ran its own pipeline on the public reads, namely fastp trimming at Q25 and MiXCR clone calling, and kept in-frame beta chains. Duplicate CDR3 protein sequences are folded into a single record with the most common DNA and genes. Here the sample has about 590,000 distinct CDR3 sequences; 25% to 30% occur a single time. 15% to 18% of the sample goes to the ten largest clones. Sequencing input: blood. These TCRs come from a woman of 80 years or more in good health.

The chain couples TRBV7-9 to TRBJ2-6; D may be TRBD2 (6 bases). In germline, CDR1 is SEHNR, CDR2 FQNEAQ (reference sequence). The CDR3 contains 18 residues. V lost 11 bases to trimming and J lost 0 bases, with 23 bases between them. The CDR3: CALPQEGLGTSGANVLTF. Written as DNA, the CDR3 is TGTGCCCTACCGCAGGAGGGGTTGGGCACCTCTGGGGCCAACGTCCTGACTTTC. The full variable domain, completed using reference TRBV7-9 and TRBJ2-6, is DTGVSQNPRHKITKRGQNVTFRCDPISEHNRLYWYRQTLGQGPEFLTYFQNEAQLEKSRLLSDRFSAERPKGSFSTLEIQRTEQGDSAMYLCALPQEGLGTSGANVLTFGAGSRLTVL.

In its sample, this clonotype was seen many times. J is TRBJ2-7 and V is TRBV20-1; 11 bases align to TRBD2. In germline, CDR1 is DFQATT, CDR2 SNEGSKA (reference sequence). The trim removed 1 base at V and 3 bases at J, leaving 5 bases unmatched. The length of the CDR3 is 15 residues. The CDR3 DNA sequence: TGCAGTGCTAGAGGGGAGGGACTAGCGGACTACGAGCAGTACTTC. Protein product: CSARGEGLADYEQYF.

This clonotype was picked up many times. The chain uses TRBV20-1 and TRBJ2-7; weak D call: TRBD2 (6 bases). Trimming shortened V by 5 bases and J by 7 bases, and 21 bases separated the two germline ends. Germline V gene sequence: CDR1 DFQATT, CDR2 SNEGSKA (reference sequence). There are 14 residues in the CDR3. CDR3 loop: CSAPPTQGLNEQYF. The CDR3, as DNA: TGCAGTGCTCCGCCGACGCAGGGACTCAATGAGCAGTACTTC.

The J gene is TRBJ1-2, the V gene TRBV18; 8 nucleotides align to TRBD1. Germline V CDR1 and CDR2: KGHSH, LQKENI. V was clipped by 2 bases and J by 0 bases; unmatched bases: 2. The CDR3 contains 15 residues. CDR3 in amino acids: CASSPGQGPNYGYTF. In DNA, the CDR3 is TGTGCCAGCTCACCAGGACAGGGTCCTAACTATGGCTACACCTTC.

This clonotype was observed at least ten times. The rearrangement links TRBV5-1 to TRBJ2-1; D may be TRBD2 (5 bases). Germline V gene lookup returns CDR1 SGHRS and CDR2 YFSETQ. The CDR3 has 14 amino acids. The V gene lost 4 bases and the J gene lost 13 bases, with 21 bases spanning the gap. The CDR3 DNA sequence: TGCGCCAGCAGCCCCGGAGGCGGTTCCAATTACCAGTTCTTC. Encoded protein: CASSPGGGSNYQFF.

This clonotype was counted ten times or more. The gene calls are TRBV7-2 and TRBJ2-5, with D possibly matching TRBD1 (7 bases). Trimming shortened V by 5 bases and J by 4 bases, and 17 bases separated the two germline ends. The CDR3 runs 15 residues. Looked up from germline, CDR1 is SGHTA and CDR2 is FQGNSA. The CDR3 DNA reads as TGTGCCAGCAGCCTCGGACAGGTGGAGGGAGAGACCCAGTACTTC. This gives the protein CASSLGQVEGETQYF.

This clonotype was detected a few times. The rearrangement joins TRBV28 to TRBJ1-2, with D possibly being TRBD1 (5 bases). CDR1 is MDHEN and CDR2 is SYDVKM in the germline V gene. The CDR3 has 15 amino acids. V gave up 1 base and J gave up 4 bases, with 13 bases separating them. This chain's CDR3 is CASSLSQGGVYGYTF. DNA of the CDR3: TGTGCCAGCAGTTTATCTCAGGGCGGGGTCTATGGCTACACCTTC.

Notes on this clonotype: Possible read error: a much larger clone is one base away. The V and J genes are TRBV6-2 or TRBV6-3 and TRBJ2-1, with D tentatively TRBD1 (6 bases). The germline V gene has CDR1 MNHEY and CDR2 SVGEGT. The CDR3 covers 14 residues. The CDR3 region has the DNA TGTGCCAGCGAGGACAGTACAACCTACGATGAGCAGTTCTTC. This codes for CASEDSTTYDEQFF.

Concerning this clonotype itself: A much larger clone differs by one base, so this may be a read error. The CDR3 sequence: CASSGTGGSGGQYF. The CDR3, as DNA: TGTGCCAGCAGCGGGACAGGGGGTTCGGGTGGGCAGTACTTC. The chain joins TRBV9 to TRBJ2-7, with TRBD1 matching 10 bases. This CDR3 contains 14 residues. Germline CDR1 and CDR2: SGDLS and YYNGEE. Germline trimming cut 3 bases from V and 9 bases from J; bases unmatched to any gene: 9.

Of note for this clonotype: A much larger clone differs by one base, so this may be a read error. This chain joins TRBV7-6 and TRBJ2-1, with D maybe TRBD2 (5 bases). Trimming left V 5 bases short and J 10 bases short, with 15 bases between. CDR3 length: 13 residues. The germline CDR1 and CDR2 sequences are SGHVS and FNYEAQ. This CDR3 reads CASSVEGVSEQFF. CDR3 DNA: TGTGCCAGCAGCGTAGAGGGTGTTAGCGAGCAGTTCTTC.

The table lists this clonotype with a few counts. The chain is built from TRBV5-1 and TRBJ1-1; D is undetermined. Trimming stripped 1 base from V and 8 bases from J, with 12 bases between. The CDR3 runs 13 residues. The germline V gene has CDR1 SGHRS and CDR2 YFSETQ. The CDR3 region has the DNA TGCGCCAGCAGCTTGTTAGGGATGGCGGAAGCTTTCTTT. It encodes CASSLLGMAEAFF.

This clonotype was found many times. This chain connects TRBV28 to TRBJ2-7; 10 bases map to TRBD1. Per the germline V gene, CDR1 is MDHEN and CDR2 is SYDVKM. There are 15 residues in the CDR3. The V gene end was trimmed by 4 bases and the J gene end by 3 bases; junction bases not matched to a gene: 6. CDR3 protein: CASSSSGTGVYEQYF. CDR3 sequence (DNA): TGTGCCAGCAGTTCATCCGGGACAGGGGTCTACGAGCAGTACTTC.

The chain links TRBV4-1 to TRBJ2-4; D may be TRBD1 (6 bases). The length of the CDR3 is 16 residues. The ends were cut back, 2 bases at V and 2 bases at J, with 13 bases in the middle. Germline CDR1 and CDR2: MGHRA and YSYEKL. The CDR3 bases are TGCGCCAGCAGCCAAAGGTGGCAGGGGACCAAAAACATTCAGTACTTC. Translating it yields CASSQRWQGTKNIQYF.

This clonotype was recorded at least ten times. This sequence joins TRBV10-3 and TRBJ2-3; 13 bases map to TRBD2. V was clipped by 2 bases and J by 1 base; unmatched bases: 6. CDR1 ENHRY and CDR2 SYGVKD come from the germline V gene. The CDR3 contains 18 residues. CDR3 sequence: CAISEPGLAGARTDTQYF. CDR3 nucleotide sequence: TGTGCCATCAGTGAGCCTGGACTAGCGGGGGCCCGCACAGATACGCAGTATTTT.

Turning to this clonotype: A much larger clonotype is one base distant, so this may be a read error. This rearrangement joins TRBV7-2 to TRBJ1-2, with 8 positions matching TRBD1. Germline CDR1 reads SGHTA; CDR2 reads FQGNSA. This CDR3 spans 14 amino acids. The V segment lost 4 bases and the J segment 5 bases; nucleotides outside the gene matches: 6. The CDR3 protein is CASSSGQGPYGYTF. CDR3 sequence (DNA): TGTGCCAGCAGCTCAGGACAGGGACCGTATGGCTACACCTTC.

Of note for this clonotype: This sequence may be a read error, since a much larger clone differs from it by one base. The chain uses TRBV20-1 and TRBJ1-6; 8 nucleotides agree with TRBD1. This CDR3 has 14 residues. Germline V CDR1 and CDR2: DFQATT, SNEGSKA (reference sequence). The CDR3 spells CNGGRGQRNSPLHF. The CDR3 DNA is TGCAATGGGGGCAGGGGGCAGAGGAATTCACCCCTCCACTTT.

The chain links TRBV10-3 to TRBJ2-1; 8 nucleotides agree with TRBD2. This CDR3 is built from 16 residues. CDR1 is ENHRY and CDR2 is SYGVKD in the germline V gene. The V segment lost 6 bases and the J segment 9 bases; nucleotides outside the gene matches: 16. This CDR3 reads CAIRAEAGVGRGEQFF. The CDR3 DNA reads TGTGCCATCAGAGCCGAAGCGGGAGTGGGTCGGGGTGAGCAGTTCTTC.

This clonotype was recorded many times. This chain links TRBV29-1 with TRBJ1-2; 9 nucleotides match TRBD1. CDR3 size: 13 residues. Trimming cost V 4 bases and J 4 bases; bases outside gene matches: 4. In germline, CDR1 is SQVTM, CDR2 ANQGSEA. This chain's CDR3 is CSVGPGQGYGYTF. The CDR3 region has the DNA TGCAGCGTTGGGCCGGGACAGGGCTATGGCTACACCTTC.

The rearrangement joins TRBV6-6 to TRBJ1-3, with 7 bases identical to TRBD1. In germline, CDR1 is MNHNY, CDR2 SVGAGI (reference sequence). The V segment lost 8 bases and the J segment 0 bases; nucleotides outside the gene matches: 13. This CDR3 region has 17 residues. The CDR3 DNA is TGTGCCAGCCGTCCCTCTGGAGGGACAGCCTCTGGAAACACCATATATTTT. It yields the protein CASRPSGGTASGNTIYF.

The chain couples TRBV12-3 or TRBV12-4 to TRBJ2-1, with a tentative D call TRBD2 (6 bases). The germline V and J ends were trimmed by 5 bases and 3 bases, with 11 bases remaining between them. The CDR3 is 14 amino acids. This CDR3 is CASSPQTSYNEQFF. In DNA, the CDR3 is TGTGCCAGCAGTCCCCAGACTAGCTACAATGAGCAGTTCTTC.

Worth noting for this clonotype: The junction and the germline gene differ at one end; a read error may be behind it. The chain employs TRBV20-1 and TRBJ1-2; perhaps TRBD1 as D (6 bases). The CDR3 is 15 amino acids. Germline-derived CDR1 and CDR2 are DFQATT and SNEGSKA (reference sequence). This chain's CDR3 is CSARDSTGTIYSYTF. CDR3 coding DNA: TGCAGTGCTAGAGATAGTACAGGGACGATCTATAGCTACACCTTC.

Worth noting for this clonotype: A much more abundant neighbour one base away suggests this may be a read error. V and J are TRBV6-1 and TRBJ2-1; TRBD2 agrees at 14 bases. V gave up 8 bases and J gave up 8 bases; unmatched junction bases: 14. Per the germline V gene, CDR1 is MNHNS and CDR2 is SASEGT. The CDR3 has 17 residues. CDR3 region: CASSGTSGGMIHDEQFF. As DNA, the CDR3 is TGTGCCAGCTCCGGGACTAGCGGGGGCATGATTCACGATGAGCAGTTCTTC.

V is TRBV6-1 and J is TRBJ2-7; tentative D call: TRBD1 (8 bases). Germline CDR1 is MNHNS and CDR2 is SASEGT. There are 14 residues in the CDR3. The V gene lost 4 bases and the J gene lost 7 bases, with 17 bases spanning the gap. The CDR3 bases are TGTGCCAGCAGTGGATCTACAGGGGGGGAAGAGCAGTACTTC. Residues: CASSGSTGGEEQYF.

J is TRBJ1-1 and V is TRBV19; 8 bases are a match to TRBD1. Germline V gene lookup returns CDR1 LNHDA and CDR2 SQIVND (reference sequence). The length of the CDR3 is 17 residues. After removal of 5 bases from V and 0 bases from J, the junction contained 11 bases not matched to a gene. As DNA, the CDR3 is TGTGCCAGTAGTGCATCCAGGGGGCCCGACTTGAACACTGAAGCTTTCTTT. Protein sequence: CASSASRGPDLNTEAFF.

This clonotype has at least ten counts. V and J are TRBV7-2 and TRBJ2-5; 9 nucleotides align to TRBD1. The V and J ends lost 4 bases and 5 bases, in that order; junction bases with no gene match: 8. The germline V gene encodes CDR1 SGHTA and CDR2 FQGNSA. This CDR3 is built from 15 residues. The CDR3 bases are TGTGCCAGCAGCTCTGGACAGGGGTGGGAGGAGACCCAGTACTTC. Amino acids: CASSSGQGWEETQYF.

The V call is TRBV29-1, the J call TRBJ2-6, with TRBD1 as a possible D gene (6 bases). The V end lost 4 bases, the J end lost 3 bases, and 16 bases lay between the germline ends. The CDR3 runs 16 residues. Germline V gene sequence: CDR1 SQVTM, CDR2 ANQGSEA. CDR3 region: CSVVGQTFSGANVLTF. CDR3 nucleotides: TGCAGCGTTGTTGGACAGACCTTTAGTGGGGCCAACGTCCTGACTTTC. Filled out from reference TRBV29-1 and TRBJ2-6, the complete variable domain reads SAVISQKPSRDICQRGTSLTIQCQVDSQVTMMFWYRQQPGQSLTLIATANQGSEATYESGFVIDKFPISRPNLTFSTLTVSNMSPEDSSIYLCSVVGQTFSGANVLTFGAGSRLTVL.

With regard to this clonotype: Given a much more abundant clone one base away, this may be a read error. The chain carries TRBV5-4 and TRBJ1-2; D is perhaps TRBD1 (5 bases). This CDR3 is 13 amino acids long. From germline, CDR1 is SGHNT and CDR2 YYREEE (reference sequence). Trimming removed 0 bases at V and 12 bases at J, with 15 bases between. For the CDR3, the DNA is TGTGCCAGCAGCTTGGCCGCAGGGCTCGGCCACACCTTC. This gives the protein CASSLAAGLGHTF.

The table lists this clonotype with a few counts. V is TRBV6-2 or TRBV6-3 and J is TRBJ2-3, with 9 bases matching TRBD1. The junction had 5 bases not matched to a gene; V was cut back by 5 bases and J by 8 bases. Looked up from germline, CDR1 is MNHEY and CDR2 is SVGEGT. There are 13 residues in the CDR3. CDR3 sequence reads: CASSRTGDGTQYF. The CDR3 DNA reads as TGTGCCAGCAGTCGGACAGGGGATGGTACGCAGTATTTT.

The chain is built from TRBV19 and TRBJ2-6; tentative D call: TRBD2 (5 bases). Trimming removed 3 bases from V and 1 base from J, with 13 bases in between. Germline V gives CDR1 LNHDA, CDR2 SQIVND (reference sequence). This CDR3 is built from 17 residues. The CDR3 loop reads CASSMVARGSGANVLTF. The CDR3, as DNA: TGTGCCAGTAGTATGGTCGCAAGAGGGTCTGGGGCCAACGTCCTGACTTTC.

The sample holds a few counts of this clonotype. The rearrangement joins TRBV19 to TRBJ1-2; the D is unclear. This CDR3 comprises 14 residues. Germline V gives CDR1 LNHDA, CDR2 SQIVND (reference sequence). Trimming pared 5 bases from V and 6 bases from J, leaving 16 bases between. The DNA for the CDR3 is TGTGCCAGTAGTTCGCCCCCTATTGGGAATGGCTACACCTTC. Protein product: CASSSPPIGNGYTF.

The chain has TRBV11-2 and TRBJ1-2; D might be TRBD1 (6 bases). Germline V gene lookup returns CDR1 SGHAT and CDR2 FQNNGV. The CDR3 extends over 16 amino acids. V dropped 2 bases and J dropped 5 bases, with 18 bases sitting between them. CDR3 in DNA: TGTGCCAGCAGCTTAAGGGGGGACCTACAAGGTTATGGCTACACCTTC. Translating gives CASSLRGDLQGYGYTF.

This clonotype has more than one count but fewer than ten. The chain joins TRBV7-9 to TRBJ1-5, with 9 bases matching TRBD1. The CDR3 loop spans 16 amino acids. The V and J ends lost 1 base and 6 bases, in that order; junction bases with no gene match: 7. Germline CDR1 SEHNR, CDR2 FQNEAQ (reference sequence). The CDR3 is CASSLGGQGMGQPQHF. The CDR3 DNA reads TGTGCCAGCAGCTTAGGGGGACAGGGCATGGGTCAGCCCCAGCATTTT.